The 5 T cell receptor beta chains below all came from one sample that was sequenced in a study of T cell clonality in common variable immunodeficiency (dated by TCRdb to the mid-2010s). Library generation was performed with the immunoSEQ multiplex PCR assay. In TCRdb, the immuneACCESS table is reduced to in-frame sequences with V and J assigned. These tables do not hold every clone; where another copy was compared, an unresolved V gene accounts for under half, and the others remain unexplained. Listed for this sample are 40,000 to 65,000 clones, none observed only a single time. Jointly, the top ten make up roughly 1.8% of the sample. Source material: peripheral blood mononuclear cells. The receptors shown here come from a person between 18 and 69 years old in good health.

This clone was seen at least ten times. The CDR3 bases that were read are TGTGCCAGCAGCCGACAGGGTTATGAAAAA. As protein: CASSRQGYEK. The whole CDR3 is CASSRQGYEKLFF. The J gene is TRBJ1-4, the V gene TRBV2; 7 positions match TRBD1. The sequence runs out 3 residues before the end of the CDR3; the remainder is reconstructed from the germline J gene. The CDR3 totals 13 residues. With V trimmed by 6 bases and J by 6 bases, 4 bases remained unmatched. The germline V gene encodes CDR1 SNHLY and CDR2 FYNNEI.

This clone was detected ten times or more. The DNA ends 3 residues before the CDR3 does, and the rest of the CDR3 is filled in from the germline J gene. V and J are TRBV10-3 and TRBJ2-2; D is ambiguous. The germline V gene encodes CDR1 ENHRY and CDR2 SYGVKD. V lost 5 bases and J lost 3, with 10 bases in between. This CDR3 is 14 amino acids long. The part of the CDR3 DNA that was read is TGTGCCATCAGTTCGGGTCTCGACACCGGGGAG. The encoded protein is CAISSGLDTGE. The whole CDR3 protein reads CAISSGLDTGELFF.

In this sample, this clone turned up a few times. This CDR3 is CASSYRTERDNDYTF. CDR3 DNA, as far as it was read: TGTGCCAGCAGTTACAGGACAGAAAGAGACAATGAC. This chain joins TRBV6-2 or TRBV6-3 and TRBJ1-2; tentative D call: TRBD1 (6 bases). The CDR3 goes on 3 residues after the read ends, and that part is filled in from the germline J gene. The CDR3 has 15 amino acids. Germline values: CDR1 MNHEY, CDR2 SVGEGT.

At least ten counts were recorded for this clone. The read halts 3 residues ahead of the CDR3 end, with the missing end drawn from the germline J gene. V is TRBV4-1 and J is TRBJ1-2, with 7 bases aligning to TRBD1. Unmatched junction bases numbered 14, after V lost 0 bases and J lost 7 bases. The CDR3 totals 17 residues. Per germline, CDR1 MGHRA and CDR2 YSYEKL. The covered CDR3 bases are TGCGCCAGCAGCCAAGAACAAGTGAGGACAGGACTTTCTGGC. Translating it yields CASSQEQVRTGLSG. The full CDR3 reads CASSQEQVRTGLSGYTF.

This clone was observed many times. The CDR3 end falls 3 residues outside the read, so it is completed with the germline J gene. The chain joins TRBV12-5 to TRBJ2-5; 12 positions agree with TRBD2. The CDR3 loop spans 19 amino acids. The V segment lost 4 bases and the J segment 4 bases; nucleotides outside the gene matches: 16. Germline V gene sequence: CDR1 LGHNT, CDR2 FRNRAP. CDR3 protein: CASGSPPGASGRVTETQYF. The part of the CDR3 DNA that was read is TGTGCTAGTGGTTCCCCGCCCGGGGCTAGCGGGAGGGTCACAGAGACC.